One sample yielded the 31 T cell receptor beta chains listed below, sequenced in a study of cytomegalovirus exposure and HLA in healthy donors. The PCR had 60 Vbeta and 13 Jbeta primers. The data were produced by immunoSEQ multiplex PCR, yet TCRdb's version contains in-frame clones alone and is incomplete. The sample carries roughly 160,000 clones, 80% to 85% recorded once. Sequencing was performed on PBMCs. The receptors here all came from a boy aged 2 to 9 in good health and CMV-seronegative.

The chain recombines TRBV2 with TRBJ1-2; D gene uncertain. The CDR3 is 16 residues long. The germline V and J ends were trimmed by 2 bases and 4 bases, with 17 bases remaining between them. Germline CDR1 SNHLY, CDR2 FYNNEI. The CDR3 bases are TGTGCCAGCAGTGAATTTTTCGGGGTCCTCGGCTATGGCTACACCTTC. This sequence encodes CASSEFFGVLGYGYTF.

The gene calls are TRBV9 and TRBJ2-5; tentative D call: TRBD2 (6 bases). Trimming shortened V by 0 bases and J by 3 bases, and 9 bases separated the two germline ends. The CDR3 covers 14 residues. Looked up from germline, CDR1 is SGDLS and CDR2 is YYNGEE. CDR3 loop: CASSVGGGEETQYF. The CDR3 nucleotides are TGTGCCAGCAGCGTAGGTGGAGGGGAAGAGACCCAGTACTTC.

The V gene is TRBV30, the J gene TRBJ1-2; D is perhaps TRBD1 (6 bases). Trimming pared 0 bases from V and 0 bases from J, leaving 11 bases between. This CDR3 is 15 amino acids long. Per the germline V gene, CDR1 is GTSNPN and CDR2 is SVGIG (reference sequence). This CDR3 is CAWSVRTGTNYGYTF. The CDR3 DNA follows: TGTGCCTGGAGTGTACGCACAGGGACTAACTATGGCTACACCTTC.

The chain's CDR3 is CAGRDTTQETQYF. The CDR3 DNA follows: TGTGCCGGCCGGGACACTACCCAAGAGACCCAGTACTTC. The chain combines TRBV6-1 with TRBJ2-5, with D perhaps TRBD1 (6 bases). The germline V and J ends were trimmed by 11 bases and 1 base, with 14 bases remaining between them. Germline assignment: CDR1 MNHNS and CDR2 SASEGT. The CDR3 totals 13 residues.

The chain uses TRBV28 and TRBJ2-7; 10 bases align to TRBD1. V lost 10 bases and J lost 4; bases outside the gene matches: 7. CDR1 and CDR2 (germline): MDHEN, SYDVKM. This CDR3 is built from 13 residues. This CDR3 is CATRTGGLYEQYF. The CDR3 bases are TGTGCCACCAGGACAGGGGGACTTTACGAGCAGTACTTC.

This clone showed up just a few times. This chain joins TRBV29-1 and TRBJ2-5; 12 nucleotides match TRBD2. Trimming took 4 bases from V and 5 from J; bases not matched to a gene: 17. The CDR3 is 18 residues long. CDR1 SQVTM and CDR2 ANQGSEA come from the germline V gene. The CDR3 sequence: CSVVFAASGRAVGETQYF. The CDR3 region has the DNA TGCAGCGTTGTCTTCGCAGCTAGCGGGAGGGCCGTCGGGGAGACCCAGTACTTC.

CDR3 in DNA: TGTGCCAGCAGTTTCCGGAGGGGGCAGCCCGACTCGTACGAGCAGTACTTC. This sequence encodes CASSFRRGQPDSYEQYF. This sequence joins TRBV28 and TRBJ2-7; maybe TRBD1 (7 bases). CDR3 length: 17 amino acids. Germline CDR1 reads MDHEN; CDR2 reads SYDVKM. V was cut by 3 bases and J by 4 bases, with 22 bases left in between.

This sequence joins TRBV29-1 and TRBJ2-2; maybe TRBD2 (6 bases). The germline gives CDR1 SQVTM, CDR2 ANQGSEA. The V end lost 5 bases, the J end lost 2 bases, and 12 bases lay between the germline ends. This CDR3 has 14 residues. CDR3: CSVTPSANTGELFF. The CDR3 DNA follows: TGCAGCGTTACGCCTAGCGCCAACACCGGGGAGCTGTTTTTT.

V is TRBV19 and J is TRBJ2-6; D is unresolved. Germline V gene sequence: CDR1 LNHDA, CDR2 SQIVND (reference sequence). The germline V and J ends were trimmed by 3 bases and 1 base, with 10 bases remaining between them. This CDR3 region has 16 residues. The CDR3 nucleotides read TGTGCCAGTAGTATGGTCCCCGGGTCTGGGGCCAACGTCCTGACTTTC. As protein: CASSMVPGSGANVLTF.

This chain connects TRBV19 to TRBJ1-5; possibly TRBD1 for D (6 bases). The CDR3 sequence is 15 residues long. The V and J ends lost 1 base and 2 bases respectively, with 9 bases between them. CDR1 and CDR2 (germline): LNHDA, SQIVND (reference sequence). This CDR3 reads CASSIASGGNQPQHF. The CDR3 nucleotides are TGTGCCAGTAGTATAGCGTCAGGGGGCAATCAGCCCCAGCATTTT. Full variable domain (missing parts from reference TRBV19 and TRBJ1-5): DGGITQSPKYLFRKEGQNVTLSCEQNLNHDAMYWYRQDPGQGLRLIYYSQIVNDFQKGDIAEGYSVSREKKESFPLTVTSAQKNPTAFYLCASSIASGGNQPQHFGDGTRLSIL.

This chain links TRBV30 with TRBJ1-2; D unclear. The CDR3 extends over 12 amino acids. CDR1 and CDR2 (germline): GTSNPN, SVGIG (reference sequence). Trimming shortened V by 2 bases and J by 6 bases, and 10 bases separated the two germline ends. This CDR3 is CAWSSGRDGYTF. As DNA, the CDR3 is TGTGCCTGGAGTTCGGGGAGGGATGGCTACACCTTC.

Points on this clone: The identical CDR3 is also encoded by other nucleotide sequences in the sample. V gene TRBV27 combines with J gene TRBJ2-1; 11 bases map to TRBD2. The CDR3 is 15 residues long. V lost 2 bases to trimming and J lost 4 bases; unmatched junction nucleotides: 1. The V gene's germline CDR1 is MNHEY and CDR2 SMNVEV (reference sequence). The CDR3 DNA follows: TGTGCCAGCAGTTTAGGGACTAGCGGATACAATGAGCAGTTCTTC. Protein sequence: CASSLGTSGYNEQFF.

This rearrangement joins TRBV6-7 to TRBJ2-7; 7 positions match TRBD1. TRBV6-7 is treated as an ORF (open reading frame) with a function not yet certain. CDR3 length equals 14 residues. V dropped 6 bases and J dropped 0; count of bases not matched to a gene: 5. CDR3 nucleotide sequence: TGTGCCAGCAGCGGACAGGATCACTCCTACGAGCAGTACTTC. Protein product: CASSGQDHSYEQYF.

This clone was found once. The V and J genes are TRBV6-1 and TRBJ1-5; TRBD1 is a possible D gene (5 bases). Germline values: CDR1 MNHNS, CDR2 SASEGT. Trimming shortened V by 2 bases and J by 4 bases, and 12 bases separated the two germline ends. The CDR3 length is 15 residues. CDR3 in DNA: TGTGCCAGCAGTGAACTGTACAGGAATAATCAGCCCCAGCATTTT. Translated, it gives CASSELYRNNQPQHF.

The J gene is TRBJ1-3, the V gene TRBV5-1; 7 bases align to TRBD1. The CDR3 loop spans 15 amino acids. The germline gives CDR1 SGHRS, CDR2 YFSETQ. Trimming cost V 4 bases and J 2 bases; bases outside gene matches: 6. The DNA for the CDR3 is TGCGCCAGCAGCACCACAGGGGACCCTGGAAACACCATATATTTT. This gives the protein CASSTTGDPGNTIYF.

The chain couples TRBV27 to TRBJ2-7; weak D call: TRBD2 (7 bases). Trimming pared 1 base from V and 0 bases from J, leaving 13 bases between. In germline, CDR1 is MNHEY, CDR2 SMNVEV (reference sequence). The CDR3 spans 16 residues. In DNA form, the CDR3 reads TGTGCCAGCAGTTTATGGGGGGGCCAAAGCTCCTACGAGCAGTACTTC. Protein product: CASSLWGGQSSYEQYF.

This chain links TRBV2 with TRBJ2-3; 9 nucleotides agree with TRBD2. V trimming: 6 bases; J trimming: 5 bases; junction bases outside the gene matches: 6. Per germline, CDR1 SNHLY and CDR2 FYNNEI. This CDR3 contains 14 residues. The DNA for the CDR3 is TGTGCCAGCAGGGCTAGCGGGATGGTAGATACGCAGTATTTT. The encoded protein is CASRASGMVDTQYF.

The chain recombines TRBV5-6 with TRBJ1-3; TRBD1 aligns across 10 bases. V dropped 3 bases and J dropped 2; count of bases not matched to a gene: 2. Germline values: CDR1 SGHDT, CDR2 YYEEEE. The CDR3 is 15 residues long. The CDR3 DNA reads TGTGCCAGCAGCTGGGGGACAGGGGCTGGAAACACCATATATTTT. Protein: CASSWGTGAGNTIYF.

The table lists this clone with a count of one. The V gene is TRBV7-2, the J gene TRBJ2-3; D is undetermined. Germline CDR1 reads SGHTA; CDR2 reads FQGNSA. The CDR3 totals 15 residues. The ends were cut back, 5 bases at V and 0 bases at J, with 12 bases in the middle. The CDR3 DNA follows: TGTGCCAGCAGCCCTAGACGGCAGAGCACAGATACGCAGTATTTT. Protein product: CASSPRRQSTDTQYF.

This clone was counted a few times. This sequence joins TRBV6-5 and TRBJ1-5; TRBD1 might be the D (6 bases). V dropped 6 bases and J dropped 7 bases, with 13 bases sitting between them. The V gene's germline CDR1 is MNHEY and CDR2 SVGAGI. The CDR3 sequence is 13 residues long. CDR3 bases: TGTGCCAGCAGGCGTCACAGGGACCAGCCCCAGCATTTT. It codes for CASRRHRDQPQHF.

This clone was detected only a few times. The chain uses TRBV5-1 and TRBJ1-4, with 8 bases fitting TRBD1. V lost 5 bases, J lost 12 bases, and 9 bases stayed unmatched. The CDR3 totals 13 residues. Germline V lookup: CDR1 SGHRS, CDR2 YFSETQ. For the CDR3, the DNA is TGCGCCAGCAGAGTTACAGGGGGTGGTGAACTGTTTTTT. Protein product: CASRVTGGGELFF. Combining the CDR3 with reference TRBV5-1 and TRBJ1-4 gives the whole variable domain KAGVTQTPRYLIKTRGQQVTLSCSPISGHRSVSWYQQTPGQGLQFLFEYFSETQRNKGNFPGRFSGRQFSNSRSEMNVSTLELGDSALYLCASRVTGGGELFFGSGTQLSVL.

The chain recombines TRBV19 with TRBJ2-2; 8 bases line up with TRBD2. After removal of 3 bases from V and 4 bases from J, the junction contained 10 bases not matched to a gene. Germline assignment: CDR1 LNHDA and CDR2 SQIVND (reference sequence). The CDR3 loop spans 17 amino acids. CDR3 amino acids: CASSIGGTRGGTGELFF. Here the CDR3 DNA reads TGTGCCAGTAGTATCGGAGGGACTAGAGGGGGCACCGGGGAGCTGTTTTTT.

V usage is TRBV2 and J usage is TRBJ2-5, with D tentatively TRBD2 (6 bases). Germline V gene sequence: CDR1 SNHLY, CDR2 FYNNEI. This CDR3 comprises 14 residues. Trimming pared 11 bases from V and 1 base from J, leaving 17 bases between. The DNA for the CDR3 is TGTGCCGCCAGCCCGGGGGTTACCCAAGAGACCCAGTACTTC. Translated, it gives CAASPGVTQETQYF.

The chain couples TRBV15 to TRBJ2-3; the D gene is possibly TRBD2 (6 bases). CDR3 length: 13 residues. Per germline, CDR1 LNHNV and CDR2 YYDKDF (reference sequence). V lost 5 bases, J lost 1 base, and 7 bases lay in between. The CDR3 DNA reads TGTGCCACCAGCGCGGGACGCACAGATACGCAGTATTTT. Protein product: CATSAGRTDTQYF.

This clone was seen only once. The chain links TRBV29-1 to TRBJ2-2; 7 nucleotides agree with TRBD1. The CDR3 runs to 13 residues. CDR1 is SQVTM and CDR2 is ANQGSEA in the germline V gene. The V and J ends lost 5 bases and 7 bases, in that order; junction bases with no gene match: 7. The CDR3 sequence is CSVSQGVGGELFF. The CDR3 DNA reads TGCAGCGTTTCGCAGGGGGTCGGCGGGGAGCTGTTTTTT.

The rearrangement links TRBV19 to TRBJ2-5, with TRBD2 matching 9 bases. Matching the DNA end better, TRBJ2-7 makes the J call doubtful. This CDR3 is 16 amino acids long. In germline, CDR1 is LNHDA, CDR2 SQIVND (reference sequence). The CDR3 loop reads CASSDRRLAELYEQYF. The CDR3 DNA follows: TGTGCCAGTAGTGATCGTCGACTAGCGGAACTCTACGAGCAGTACTTC.

The chain recombines TRBV18 with TRBJ2-2; the match to TRBD2 covers 8 bases. J lost 6 bases, V lost 6 bases, and 6 bases had no gene match. CDR1 and CDR2 from the germline V gene are KGHSH and LQKENI. CDR3 length: 14 amino acids. The CDR3 sequence is CASSSGLVSGELFF. DNA for the CDR3: TGTGCCAGCTCGTCGGGACTAGTCTCCGGGGAGCTGTTTTTT.

The chain joins TRBV13 to TRBJ1-6; D unresolved. Germline V CDR1 and CDR2: PRHDT, FYEKMQ (reference sequence). This CDR3 region has 13 residues. Trimming took off 5 bases at V and 8 bases at J, with 10 bases between the two ends. In DNA, the CDR3 is TGTGCCAGCAGCCCAGGTACCGATTCACCCCTCCACTTT. Translating it yields CASSPGTDSPLHF.

The chain employs TRBV5-1 and TRBJ2-7; 10 bases align to TRBD1. This CDR3 is 15 amino acids long. After removal of 0 bases from V and 6 bases from J, the junction contained 6 bases not matched to a gene. Looked up from germline, CDR1 is SGHRS and CDR2 is YFSETQ. The CDR3 sequence is CASSLAGGQGTEQYF. CDR3 bases: TGCGCCAGCAGCTTGGCCGGGGGACAGGGGACCGAGCAGTACTTC.

This rearrangement joins TRBV15 to TRBJ1-5, with D tentatively TRBD1 (6 bases). The length of the CDR3 is 17 residues. With 7 bases removed from V and 1 base from J, the gap between germline ends came to 20 bases. Germline assignment: CDR1 LNHNV and CDR2 YYDKDF (reference sequence). The CDR3 bases are TGTGCCACCAACCCGTCCCACAGGGTAGGAAGCAATCAGCCCCAGCATTTT. Its protein product is CATNPSHRVGSNQPQHF. Drawing the rest from reference TRBV15 and TRBJ1-5, the complete variable domain is DAMVIQNPRYQVTQFGKPVTLSCSQTLNHNVMYWYQQKSSQAPKLLFHYYDKDFNNEADTPDNFQSRRPNTSFCFLDIRSPGLGDTAMYLCATNPSHRVGSNQPQHFGDGTRLSIL.

Note on this clone: One end of the junction is discordant with germline, which a read error may explain. The chain has TRBV15 and TRBJ2-2; tentative D call: TRBD2 (6 bases). The CDR3 is 14 residues long. Per germline, CDR1 LNHNV and CDR2 YYDKDF (reference sequence). The CDR3: CATGRDFNTGELFF. CDR3 coding DNA: TGTGCCACCGGCAGGGACTTTAACACCGGGGAGCTGTTTTTT.